This TCR beta chain was captured by sequencing in a study of Graves' ophthalmopathy and Graves' hyperthyroidism. This CDR3 comprises 15 residues. Trimming removed 5 bases from V and 4 bases from J; junction bases left unmatched: 6. Germline V gives CDR1 SGHTA, CDR2 FQGNSA. Study-level findings and limits: The model forecast ophthalmopathy progression, reaching under 71% sensitivity and 72% to 75% specificity. Blood shared most expanded thyroid clonotypes above 0.001 frequency.

The authors amplified TCR beta CDR3 regions from RNA transcripts. A first-round RT-PCR used HTBI primers, followed by a second-round multiplex PCR. Via MiXCR, TCRdb re-called the multiplex PCR reads, giving one row per CDR3 protein. The table shows fewer than 400,000 distinct CDR3 sequences, with around 17% occurring only once. This clonotype was detected ten times or more. The antigen is not known. Fresh peripheral blood (approximately 9.2 ml) yielded the PBMCs. The sequencing sample was made of peripheral blood. The receptor was isolated from a woman between 18 and 30 years old with Graves' ophthalmopathy. The genes are TRBV7-2 and TRBJ1-5; 9 positions match TRBD1. CDR3 residues: CASSGGTGINQPQHF. The DNA of the CDR3 is TGTGCCAGCAGCGGGGGGACAGGGATAAATCAGCCCCAGCATTTT.